The TCR beta chain described here comes from a study of blood T cell repertoires in COVID-19. In the authors' methods: For nucleated cells, counts were estimated from reference gene primer amplification. Clones were read by immunoSEQ multiplex PCR, and TCRdb kept only the in-frame ones, dropping some. Clone size and the V and J calls come from that table; the DNA yielded D and trimming. Altogether 80,000 to 85,000 clones are present, about four fifths being singletons, with the ten largest covering around 13%. This clone was recorded a few times. CDR1 LGHDT and CDR2 YNNKEL come from the germline V gene (reference sequence). The CDR3 contains 11 residues. With 3 bases removed from V and 6 bases from J, the gap between germline ends came to 2 bases.

The chain carries TRBV3-1 (or the pseudogene TRBV3-2) and TRBJ2-2; D gene ambiguous. This sequence originates from a human donor in a cohort sampled during active COVID-19. Material for sequencing was peripheral blood. The CDR3 DNA sequence: TGTGCCAGCAGCCACGCCGGGGAGCTGTTTTTT. Amino acids: CASSHAGELFF.